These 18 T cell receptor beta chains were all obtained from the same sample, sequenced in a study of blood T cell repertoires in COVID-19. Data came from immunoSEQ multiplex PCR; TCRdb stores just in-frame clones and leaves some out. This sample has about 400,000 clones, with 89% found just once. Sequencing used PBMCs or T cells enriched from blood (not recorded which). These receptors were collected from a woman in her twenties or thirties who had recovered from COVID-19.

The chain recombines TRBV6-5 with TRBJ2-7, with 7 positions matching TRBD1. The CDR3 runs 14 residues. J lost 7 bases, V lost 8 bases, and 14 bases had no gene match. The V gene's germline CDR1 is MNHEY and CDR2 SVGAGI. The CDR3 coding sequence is TGTGCCAGCGTCGGGACAGCGTCCACCGGGGAGCAGTACTTC. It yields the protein CASVGTASTGEQYF.

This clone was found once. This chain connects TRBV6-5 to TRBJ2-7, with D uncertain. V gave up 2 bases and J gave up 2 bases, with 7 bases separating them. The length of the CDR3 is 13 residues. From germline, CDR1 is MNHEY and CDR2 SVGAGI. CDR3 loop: CASSYRRAYEQYF. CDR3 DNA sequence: TGTGCCAGCAGTTACAGGAGAGCCTACGAGCAGTACTTC.

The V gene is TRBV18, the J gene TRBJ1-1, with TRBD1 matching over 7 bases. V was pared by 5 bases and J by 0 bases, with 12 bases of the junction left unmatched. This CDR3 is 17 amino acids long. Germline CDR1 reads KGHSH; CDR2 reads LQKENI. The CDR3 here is CASSSTGTAPMNTEAFF. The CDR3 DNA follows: TGTGCCAGCTCATCAACCGGGACAGCCCCAATGAACACTGAAGCTTTCTTT.

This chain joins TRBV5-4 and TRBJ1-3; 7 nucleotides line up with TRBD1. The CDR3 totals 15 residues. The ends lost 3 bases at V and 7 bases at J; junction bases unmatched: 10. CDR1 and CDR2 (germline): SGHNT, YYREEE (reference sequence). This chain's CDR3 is CASSSGGTLKNTIYF. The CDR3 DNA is TGTGCCAGCAGCTCAGGGGGGACCCTAAAGAACACCATATATTTT.

In DNA, the CDR3 is TGCGCCAGCAGCCAAGGGGGGACAGGGAATCAGCCCCAGCATTTT. Its translation: CASSQGGTGNQPQHF. The rearrangement uses TRBV4-3 and TRBJ1-5, with TRBD1 matching over 9 bases. Germline V gene lookup returns CDR1 LGHNA and CDR2 YSLEER. The junction had 2 bases not matched to a gene; V was cut back by 1 base and J by 4 bases. This CDR3 is built from 15 residues.

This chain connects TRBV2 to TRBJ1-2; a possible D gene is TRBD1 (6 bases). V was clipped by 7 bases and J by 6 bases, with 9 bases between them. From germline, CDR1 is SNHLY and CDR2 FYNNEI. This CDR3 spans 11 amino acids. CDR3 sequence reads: CASNHRDGYTF. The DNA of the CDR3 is TGTGCCAGCAATCACAGGGATGGCTACACCTTC.

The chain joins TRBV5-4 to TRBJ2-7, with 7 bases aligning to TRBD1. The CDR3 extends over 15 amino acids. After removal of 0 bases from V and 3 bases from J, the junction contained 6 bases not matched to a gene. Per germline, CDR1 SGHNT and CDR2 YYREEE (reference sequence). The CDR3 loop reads CASSLVGRGSYEQYF. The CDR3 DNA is TGTGCCAGCAGCTTGGTCGGCAGGGGGAGCTACGAGCAGTACTTC.

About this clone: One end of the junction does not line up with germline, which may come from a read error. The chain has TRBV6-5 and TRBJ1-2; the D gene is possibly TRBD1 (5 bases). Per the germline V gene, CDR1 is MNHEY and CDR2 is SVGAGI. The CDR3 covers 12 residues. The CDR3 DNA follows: TGTGCCAGCTGTAATGCCGACAGCGTGGATAATTTC. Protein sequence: CASCNADSVDNF.

The CDR3 bases are TGTGCCAGCAGCTTACCCTCAGGAGAAGCGGGGGAGATCACAGATACGCAGTATTTT. Translated, it gives CASSLPSGEAGEITDTQYF. This rearrangement joins TRBV7-2 to TRBJ2-3; 8 bases match TRBD2. J was trimmed by 2 bases and V by 2 bases; bases with no gene match: 15. The CDR3 is made up of 19 amino acids. Germline V lookup: CDR1 SGHTA, CDR2 FQGNSA.

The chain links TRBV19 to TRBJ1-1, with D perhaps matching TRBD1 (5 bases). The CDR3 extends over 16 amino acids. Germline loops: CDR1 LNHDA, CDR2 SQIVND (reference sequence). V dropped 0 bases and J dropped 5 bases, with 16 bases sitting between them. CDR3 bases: TGTGCCAGTAGTATAGATCGGGCCGGGGGATTAACTGAAGCTTTCTTT. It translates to CASSIDRAGGLTEAFF.

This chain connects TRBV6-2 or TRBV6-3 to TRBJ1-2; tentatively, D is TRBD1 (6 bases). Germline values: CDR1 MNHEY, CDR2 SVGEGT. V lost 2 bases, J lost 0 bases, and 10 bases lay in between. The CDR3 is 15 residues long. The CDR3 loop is CASSYLTGANYGYTF. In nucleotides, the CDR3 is TGTGCCAGCAGTTACCTGACAGGCGCTAACTATGGCTACACCTTC.

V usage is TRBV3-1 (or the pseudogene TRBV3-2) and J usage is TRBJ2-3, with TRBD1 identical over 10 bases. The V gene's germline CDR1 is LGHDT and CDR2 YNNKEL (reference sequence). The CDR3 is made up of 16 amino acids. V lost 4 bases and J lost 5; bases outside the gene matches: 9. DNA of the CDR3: TGTGCCAGCAGCCCCAACCGACAGGGGGCAGGAGATACGCAGTATTTT. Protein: CASSPNRQGAGDTQYF.

The CDR3 spells CASSAGLAGLTDTQYF. The CDR3 coding sequence is TGTGCCAGCAGCGCCGGACTAGCGGGATTGACAGATACGCAGTATTTT. The V and J genes are TRBV9 and TRBJ2-3; 12 positions match TRBD2. The CDR3 has 16 residues. CDR1 is SGDLS, CDR2 YYNGEE, per germline. V lost 3 bases and J lost 3; bases outside the gene matches: 5.

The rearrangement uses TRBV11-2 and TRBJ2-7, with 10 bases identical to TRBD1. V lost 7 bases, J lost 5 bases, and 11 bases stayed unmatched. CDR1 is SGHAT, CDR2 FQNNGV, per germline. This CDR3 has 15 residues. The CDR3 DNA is TGTGCCAGCAACTTGATGCGGGACAGGGGCAACGAGCAGTACTTC. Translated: CASNLMRDRGNEQYF.

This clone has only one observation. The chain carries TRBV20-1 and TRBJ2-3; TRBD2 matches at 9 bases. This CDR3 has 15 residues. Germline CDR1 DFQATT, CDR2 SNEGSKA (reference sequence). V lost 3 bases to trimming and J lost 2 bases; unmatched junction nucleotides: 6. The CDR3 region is CSASSLAGITDTQYF. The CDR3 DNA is TGCAGTGCTAGTAGCCTAGCGGGGATCACAGATACGCAGTATTTT.

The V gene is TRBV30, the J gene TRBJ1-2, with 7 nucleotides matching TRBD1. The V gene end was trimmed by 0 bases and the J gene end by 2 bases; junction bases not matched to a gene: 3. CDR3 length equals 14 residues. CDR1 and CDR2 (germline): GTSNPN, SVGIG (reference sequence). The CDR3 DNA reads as TGTGCCTGGAGTGTTCAGGGGGGAAACTATGGCTACACCTTC. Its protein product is CAWSVQGGNYGYTF.

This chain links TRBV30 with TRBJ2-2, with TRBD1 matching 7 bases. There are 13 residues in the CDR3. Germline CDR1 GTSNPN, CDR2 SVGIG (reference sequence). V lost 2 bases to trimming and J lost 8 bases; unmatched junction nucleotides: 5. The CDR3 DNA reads TGTGCCTGGAGTCGGGACAGTTCGGGGGAGCTGTTTTTT. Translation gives CAWSRDSSGELFF.

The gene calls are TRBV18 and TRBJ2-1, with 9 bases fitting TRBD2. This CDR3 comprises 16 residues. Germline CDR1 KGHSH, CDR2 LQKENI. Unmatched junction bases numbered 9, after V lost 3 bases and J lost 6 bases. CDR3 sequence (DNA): TGTGCCAGCTCACCGAATTCCCGCGGGAGGGGCAATGAGCAGTTCTTC. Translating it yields CASSPNSRGRGNEQFF.